Following are 32 T cell receptor beta chains from one sample sequenced in a study of regulatory dendritic cells for organ transplantation. Method: immunoSEQ multiplex PCR; TCRdb's copy keeps in-frame clones and lacks some. The sample lists under 25,000 clones; about 70% were seen once. Sequencing input: memory CD4+ T cells from blood. This sample's subset: CD45RO+ memory T cells. Receptors originate from a human donor in good health.

V and J are TRBV7-2 and TRBJ2-3; D may be TRBD2 (6 bases). CDR3 length: 18 residues. Germline CDR1 is SGHTA and CDR2 is FQGNSA. With 0 bases removed from V and 3 bases from J, the gap between germline ends came to 19 bases. The CDR3 DNA is TGTGCCAGCAGCTTAGCGGCACGAGGACTACTTTTAACAGATACGCAGTATTTT. This codes for CASSLAARGLLLTDTQYF.

This chain uses TRBV5-1 with TRBJ2-7; D is possibly TRBD1 (6 bases). The CDR3 sequence is 14 residues long. V gave up 0 bases and J gave up 3 bases, with 10 bases separating them. CDR1 is SGHRS and CDR2 is YFSETQ in the germline V gene. The CDR3 sequence: CASSLGQEHYEQYF. The DNA of the CDR3 is TGCGCCAGCAGCTTGGGACAGGAGCACTACGAGCAGTACTTC.

The chain combines TRBV4-2 with TRBJ2-7; D perhaps matches TRBD2 (6 bases). Germline loops: CDR1 LGHNA, CDR2 YNFKEQ. This CDR3 is 16 amino acids long. The V gene lost 0 bases and the J gene lost 1 base, with 13 bases spanning the gap. CDR3 region: CASSQDLRGGSYEQYF. The CDR3 region has the DNA TGTGCCAGCAGCCAAGATTTGCGGGGCGGGTCCTACGAGCAGTACTTC.

The V and J genes are TRBV5-6 and TRBJ2-3, with 9 nucleotides matching TRBD1. The CDR3 length is 15 residues. Trimming at V came to 4 bases and at J to 4 bases, leaving 7 bases not matched to a gene. CDR1 is SGHDT and CDR2 is YYEEEE in the germline V gene. The CDR3 nucleotides read TGTGCCAGCAGCCGCTCCGGGACAGGGCCAGATACGCAGTATTTT. Encoded protein: CASSRSGTGPDTQYF.

The chain is built from TRBV20-1 and TRBJ2-1, with no clear D. This CDR3 region has 11 residues. V was shortened by 6 bases and J by 10 bases, with 13 bases between the two germline ends. Per germline, CDR1 DFQATT and CDR2 SNEGSKA (reference sequence). The CDR3 region is CSAPVTREQFF. CDR3 nucleotides: TGCAGTGCCCCCGTAACCCGGGAGCAGTTCTTC.

The V call is TRBV7-3, the J call TRBJ2-6; 8 bases agree with TRBD2. V shed 5 bases, J shed 0 bases, and the junction held 6 bases outside the gene matches. Germline loops: CDR1 SGHTA, CDR2 FQGTGA. CDR3 size: 17 residues. DNA of the CDR3: TGTGCCAGCAGCCGGACTAGCTCCGCCTCTGGGGCCAACGTCCTGACTTTC. Protein sequence: CASSRTSSASGANVLTF.

V gene TRBV5-5 combines with J gene TRBJ2-1; D gene uncertain. CDR3 length: 14 amino acids. V was shortened by 3 bases and J by 9 bases, with 16 bases between the two germline ends. Germline-derived CDR1 and CDR2 are SGHKS and YYEKEE (reference sequence). The CDR3 region is CASSSPVEAAEQFF. The CDR3 coding sequence is TGTGCCAGCAGCTCTCCGGTCGAGGCGGCTGAGCAGTTCTTC.

The J gene is TRBJ2-3, the V gene TRBV21-1; TRBD1, the D gene given by the table, was not confirmed from the DNA. TRBV21-1 represents a pseudogene. The CDR3 contains 15 residues. In DNA form, the CDR3 reads TGTGCCAGCAGCAAAGGTTGCAGACACACAGATACGCAGTATTTT. Translating it yields CASSKGCRHTDTQYF.

This clone was counted between two and nine times. The CDR3 DNA follows: TGTGCTAGTGGGCGGGGGGCCGACGGGGAGCTGTTTTTT. Translation: CASGRGADGELFF. The genes are TRBV12-5 and TRBJ2-2; 8 bases are a match to TRBD2. The germline gives CDR1 LGHNT, CDR2 FRNRAP. The CDR3 is made up of 13 amino acids. V dropped 6 bases and J dropped 7; count of bases not matched to a gene: 4.

The chain links TRBV4-2 to TRBJ2-7; no reliable D call. The CDR3 runs to 14 residues. Germline V gene data show CDR1 as LGHNA and CDR2 as YNFKEQ. Deletions cut 0 bases from V and 4 bases from J, with 10 bases between. The CDR3 reads CASSQDTTSYEQYF. The CDR3 DNA reads as TGTGCCAGCAGCCAAGATACGACTTCTTACGAGCAGTACTTC.

This clone was seen only a few times. In DNA form, the CDR3 reads TGTGCCAGCAGCGCGGGACAGGGGAGGGAGACCCAGTACTTC. It is translated as CASSAGQGRETQYF. This rearrangement joins TRBV7-6 to TRBJ2-5; 10 bases map to TRBD1. V gave up 5 bases and J gave up 5 bases; unmatched junction bases: 5. The CDR3 contains 14 residues. Germline-derived CDR1 and CDR2 are SGHVS and FNYEAQ.

The J gene is TRBJ2-6, the V gene TRBV2; no reliable D call. Trimming shortened V by 6 bases and J by 2 bases, and 8 bases separated the two germline ends. The CDR3 spans 14 residues. CDR1 is SNHLY, CDR2 FYNNEI, per germline. The CDR3: CASRITTGANVLTF. The CDR3 DNA is TGTGCCAGCAGGATCACTACTGGGGCCAACGTCCTGACTTTC. Using reference TRBV2 and TRBJ2-6 for the parts outside the CDR3, the full variable domain is EPEVTQTPSHQVTQMGQEVILRCVPISNHLYFYWYRQILGQKVEFLVSFYNNEISEKSEIFDDQFSVERPDGSNFTLKIRSTKLEDSAMYFCASRITTGANVLTFGAGSRLTVL.

This chain links TRBV7-2 with TRBJ2-7, with 8 bases aligning to TRBD2. J gave up 6 bases and V 2 bases, and 9 bases lay outside the gene matches. This CDR3 comprises 15 residues. The V gene's germline CDR1 is SGHTA and CDR2 FQGNSA. The CDR3 DNA reads TGTGCCAGCAGCTTAATCCGGGGGGGCTCTCGCGAGCAGTACTTC. Translation gives CASSLIRGGSREQYF.

This sequence joins TRBV4-2 and TRBJ2-5; TRBD1 matches 10 bases. The ends lost 4 bases at V and 5 bases at J; junction bases unmatched: 7. Looked up from germline, CDR1 is LGHNA and CDR2 is YNFKEQ. The CDR3 is 15 amino acids. The chain's CDR3 is CASSLMDRGGETQYF. CDR3 sequence (DNA): TGTGCCAGCAGCCTAATGGACAGGGGGGGGGAGACCCAGTACTTC.

This chain joins TRBV5-4 and TRBJ1-2, with D possibly matching TRBD1 (5 bases). This CDR3 spans 16 amino acids. The ends were cut back, 3 bases at V and 4 bases at J, with 19 bases in the middle. Germline-derived CDR1 and CDR2 are SGHNT and YYREEE (reference sequence). Here the CDR3 DNA reads TGTGCCAGCAGCTCAACCTCTGGAGGGGAGGCCTATGGCTACACCTTC. Protein product: CASSSTSGGEAYGYTF. The whole variable domain, filled in from reference TRBV5-4 and TRBJ1-2, reads ETGVTQSPTHLIKTRGQQVTLRCSSQSGHNTVSWYQQALGQGPQFIFQYYREEENGRGNFPPRFSGLQFPNYSSELNVNALELDDSALYLCASSSTSGGEAYGYTFGSGTRLTVV.

The chain is built from TRBV5-1 and TRBJ2-7, with 9 bases lining up with TRBD1. Germline V gives CDR1 SGHRS, CDR2 YFSETQ. With 4 bases clipped from V and 6 bases from J, the junction kept 11 bases outside the gene matches. The CDR3 consists of 15 residues. CDR3 in DNA: TGCGCCAGCAGCCAATTGGGACAGGGAGACTCCGAGCAGTACTTC. Translated: CASSQLGQGDSEQYF.

This clone was seen a few times. V usage is TRBV29-1 and J usage is TRBJ1-2; unclear D gene. The V gene's germline CDR1 is SQVTM and CDR2 ANQGSEA. CDR3 size: 11 residues. The ends were cut back, 4 bases at V and 5 bases at J, with 8 bases in the middle. In DNA form, the CDR3 reads TGCAGCGTTGCCTCGGAGTATGGCTACACCTTC. Translated: CSVASEYGYTF.

This clone was detected only a few times. The chain is built from TRBV6-5 and TRBJ1-4; D might be TRBD1 (5 bases). The V end lost 8 bases, the J end lost 3 bases, and 10 bases lay between the germline ends. CDR3 length: 13 amino acids. CDR1 is MNHEY and CDR2 is SVGAGI in the germline V gene. This CDR3 reads CASRRDANEKLFF. The CDR3 DNA sequence: TGTGCCAGCCGGAGGGACGCTAATGAAAAACTGTTTTTT.

The chain couples TRBV18 to TRBJ1-1; weak D call: TRBD1 (5 bases). The CDR3 is 15 amino acids. The germline V gene encodes CDR1 KGHSH and CDR2 LQKENI. With 5 bases removed from V and 2 bases from J, the gap between germline ends came to 15 bases. This CDR3 reads CASSIHGGINTEAFF. CDR3 in DNA: TGTGCCAGCTCAATCCACGGGGGGATAAACACTGAAGCTTTCTTT. Variable domain in full (rest from reference TRBV18 and TRBJ1-1): NAGVMQNPRHLVRRRGQEARLRCSPMKGHSHVYWYRQLPEEGLKFMVYLQKENIIDESGMPKERFSAEFPKEGPSILRIQQVVRGDSAAYFCASSIHGGINTEAFFGQGTRLTVV.

This clone was seen a handful of times. This rearrangement joins TRBV2 to TRBJ2-1; no firm D call. The V gene lost 3 bases and the J gene lost 5 bases, with 11 bases spanning the gap. Germline-derived CDR1 and CDR2 are SNHLY and FYNNEI. This CDR3 contains 14 residues. The CDR3 here is CASSDAGLNNEQFF. The CDR3 coding sequence is TGTGCCAGCAGTGATGCAGGTCTTAACAATGAGCAGTTCTTC.

J is TRBJ2-1 and V is TRBV20-1, with D maybe TRBD1 (5 bases). CDR1 is DFQATT, CDR2 SNEGSKA, per germline (reference sequence). The CDR3 is 11 amino acids. Trimming shortened V by 6 bases and J by 9 bases, and 12 bases separated the two germline ends. The CDR3 DNA sequence: TGCAGTGCACCCGACAGTAGTGAGCAGTTCTTC. This sequence encodes CSAPDSSEQFF.

The chain joins TRBV5-5 to TRBJ2-2, with TRBD2 identical over 11 bases. Per germline, CDR1 SGHKS and CDR2 YYEKEE (reference sequence). CDR3 length equals 15 residues. The V segment lost 5 bases and the J segment 6 bases; nucleotides outside the gene matches: 6. The CDR3 loop reads CASRSTSGGAGELFF. The CDR3 DNA sequence: TGTGCCAGCAGATCTACTAGCGGGGGTGCCGGGGAGCTGTTTTTT.

V is TRBV7-2 and J is TRBJ2-2; tentative D call: TRBD2 (6 bases). V shed 3 bases and J shed 7 bases, with 15 bases lying between them. Germline CDR1 SGHTA, CDR2 FQGNSA. The CDR3 extends over 15 amino acids. CDR3 DNA sequence: TGTGCCAGCAGCTTCAGACCCCCGGGAGACGGGGAGCTGTTTTTT. It translates to CASSFRPPGDGELFF.

This clone was counted a few times. The V and J genes are TRBV2 and TRBJ1-1; perhaps TRBD1 as D (5 bases). This CDR3 is built from 11 residues. Trimming took off 6 bases at V and 3 bases at J, with 5 bases between the two ends. Germline V gene sequence: CDR1 SNHLY, CDR2 FYNNEI. The CDR3 here is CASRGDTEAFF. DNA for the CDR3: TGTGCCAGCAGAGGGGACACTGAAGCTTTCTTT.

The chain carries TRBV29-1 and TRBJ2-5; TRBD2 matches 10 bases. The CDR3 has 13 residues. Germline CDR1 is SQVTM and CDR2 is ANQGSEA. Trimming took 5 bases from V and 4 from J; bases not matched to a gene: 4. DNA of the CDR3: TGCAGCGTTAGGCCTAGCGGGGGAGAGACCCAGTACTTC. Its protein is CSVRPSGGETQYF.

This chain links TRBV29-1 with TRBJ2-7, with TRBD2 matching 16 bases. Germline V gene sequence: CDR1 SQVTM, CDR2 ANQGSEA. Unmatched junction bases numbered 7, after V lost 5 bases and J lost 6 bases. There are 15 residues in the CDR3. DNA for the CDR3: TGCAGCGTTTGGGGACTAGCGGGGGGGCCTTCCGAGCAGTACTTC. Its translation is CSVWGLAGGPSEQYF.

The chain employs TRBV2 and TRBJ2-3; tentatively, D is TRBD2 (5 bases). With 5 bases removed from V and 3 bases from J, the gap between germline ends came to 15 bases. Per the germline V gene, CDR1 is SNHLY and CDR2 is FYNNEI. This CDR3 is 15 amino acids long. The CDR3 bases are TGTGCCAGCAGTCCCTCGGGGTTAGAAACAGATACGCAGTATTTT. It codes for CASSPSGLETDTQYF.

The chain employs TRBV7-9 and TRBJ1-6; 7 positions match TRBD1. After removal of 6 bases from V and 7 bases from J, the junction contained 15 bases not matched to a gene. Germline V lookup: CDR1 SEHNR, CDR2 FQNEAQ (reference sequence). The CDR3 has 17 amino acids. CDR3 residues: CASRLGTANYPNSPLHF. The CDR3, as DNA: TGTGCCAGCAGGTTGGGGACAGCTAACTACCCGAATTCACCCCTCCACTTT.

The count of this clone is one. The chain carries TRBV27 and TRBJ2-5; 12 nucleotides agree with TRBD1. Germline-derived CDR1 and CDR2 are MNHEY and SMNVEV (reference sequence). Germline trimming cut 6 bases from V and 4 bases from J; bases unmatched to any gene: 9. The CDR3 consists of 16 residues. Here the CDR3 DNA reads TGTGCCAGCAGGAGGACCGGGACAGGGGGCGGAGAGACCCAGTACTTC. Its translation is CASRRTGTGGGETQYF.

The V gene is TRBV6-5, the J gene TRBJ2-7; possible D gene TRBD1, 6 bases. The germline V gene encodes CDR1 MNHEY and CDR2 SVGAGI. V gave up 0 bases and J gave up 5 bases, with 17 bases separating them. CDR3 length: 16 amino acids. CDR3 in amino acids: CASSYSGGRQGNEQYF. The CDR3 nucleotides read TGTGCCAGCAGTTACTCGGGTGGACGGCAGGGGAACGAGCAGTACTTC.

The rearrangement links TRBV9 to TRBJ1-4, with TRBD1 identical over 7 bases. Germline loops: CDR1 SGDLS, CDR2 YYNGEE. The CDR3 is made up of 15 amino acids. J gave up 5 bases and V 3 bases, and 7 bases lay outside the gene matches. Here the CDR3 reads CASSETGNYNEKLFF. The CDR3 bases are TGTGCCAGCAGCGAGACAGGGAACTACAATGAAAAACTGTTTTTT.

The sample holds one count of this clone. Other DNA sequences of this sample code for an identical CDR3. The rearrangement uses TRBV7-9 and TRBJ2-2; 11 nucleotides line up with TRBD1. CDR1 SEHNR and CDR2 FQNEAQ come from the germline V gene (reference sequence). The V and J ends lost 9 bases and 5 bases, in that order; junction bases with no gene match: 8. The CDR3 is 15 residues long. CDR3: CASSPGQGETGELFF. The CDR3 nucleotides read TGTGCCAGTAGCCCGGGACAGGGGGAAACCGGGGAGCTGTTTTTT.